The present entry profiles one TCR beta chain with its context. Its antigen remains unidentified. The CDR3 sequence is 15 residues long. The germline CDR1 and CDR2 sequences are WNHNN and SYGVQD (reference sequence). Unmatched junction bases numbered 10, after V lost 4 bases and J lost 5 bases. TCRdb itself ran the reads through MiXCR, one entry per CDR3 protein. The sample lists 400,000 or so distinct CDR3 sequences, 25% to 40% occurring once. This sample was taken from a study of T cell repertoires in cytomegalovirus infection. Overall study context: Both a matching HLA type and CMV infection were indicated by public TCR beta signatures.

Broader study findings: The ex vivo response was dominated by HLA-C-restricted CMV-specific TCR beta clonotypes. The study identified carriers of CMV plus the relevant HLA from cumulative public TCR beta family frequency.

This chain links TRBV10-1 with TRBJ2-5; 7 bases match TRBD2. The sequence came from a human donor in good health (CMV status not recorded). Some clones in this sample may be carry-over from other donors' samples. The material sequenced was PBMCs. DNA for the CDR3: TGCGCCAGCAGTGGGAATCGGGGGGTCGGGGAGACCCAGTACTTC. Translated: CASSGNRGVGETQYF.